The present TCR beta chain was sequenced within a study of cytomegalovirus exposure and HLA in healthy donors. This CDR3 region has 13 residues. Germline V gives CDR1 MDHEN, CDR2 SYDVKM. The V and J ends lost 6 bases and 8 bases, in that order; junction bases with no gene match: 8. The study, taken as a whole, reports: As a later analysis revealed, the rate of TCR association differed by HLA locus, with DRB1 most and HLA-C fewest. Exclusion applied to some V segments, including TRBV6-2 and TRBV6-3, as they were indistinguishable. Presence/absence comparisons presumed near-even sequencing depth among donors.

Each donor's status was that of a healthy bone marrow donor. This PCR relied on a set of 60 Vbeta primers and 13 Jbeta primers. Measured with immunoSEQ multiplex PCR; TCRdb has only the in-frame clones, and not every one. The data show about 150,000 clones, just under 75% seen once. In the case of this clone: Antigen specificity is unknown.

Sequences were obtained from PBMCs. The source of this sequence is a woman aged 18-29 years in good health and CMV-seronegative. The chain employs TRBV28 and TRBJ1-2, with 8 bases lining up with TRBD1. The CDR3 DNA reads as TGTGCCAGCAGACGACAGGGGATCGACGGCTACACCTTC. Translating gives CASRRQGIDGYTF.